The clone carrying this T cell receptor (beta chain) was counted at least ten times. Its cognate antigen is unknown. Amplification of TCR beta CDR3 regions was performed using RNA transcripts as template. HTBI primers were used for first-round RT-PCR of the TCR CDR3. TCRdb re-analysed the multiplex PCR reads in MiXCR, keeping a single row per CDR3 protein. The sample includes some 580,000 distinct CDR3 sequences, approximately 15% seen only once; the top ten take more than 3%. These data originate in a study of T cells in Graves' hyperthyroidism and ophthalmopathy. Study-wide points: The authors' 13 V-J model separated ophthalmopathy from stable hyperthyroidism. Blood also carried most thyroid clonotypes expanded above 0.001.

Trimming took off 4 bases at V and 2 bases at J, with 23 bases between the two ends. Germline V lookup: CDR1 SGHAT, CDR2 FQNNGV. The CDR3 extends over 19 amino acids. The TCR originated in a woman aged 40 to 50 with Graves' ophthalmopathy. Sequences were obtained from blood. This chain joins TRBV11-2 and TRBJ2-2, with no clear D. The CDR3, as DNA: TGTGCCAGCAGCTCGTCCCGCAACTACAAGTCCCGAAACACCGGGGAGCTGTTTTTT. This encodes CASSSSRNYKSRNTGELFF.